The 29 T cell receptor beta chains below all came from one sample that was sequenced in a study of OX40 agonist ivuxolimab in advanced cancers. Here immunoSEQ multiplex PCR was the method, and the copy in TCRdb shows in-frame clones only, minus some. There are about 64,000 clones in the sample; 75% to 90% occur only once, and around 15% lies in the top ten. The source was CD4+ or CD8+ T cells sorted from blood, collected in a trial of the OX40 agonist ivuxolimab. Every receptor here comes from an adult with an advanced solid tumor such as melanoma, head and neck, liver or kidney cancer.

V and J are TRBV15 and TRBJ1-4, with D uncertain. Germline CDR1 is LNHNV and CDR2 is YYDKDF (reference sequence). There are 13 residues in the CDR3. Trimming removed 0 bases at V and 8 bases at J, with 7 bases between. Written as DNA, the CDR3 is TGTGCCACCAGCAGAGATAGGGCAGAAAAACTGTTTTTT. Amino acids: CATSRDRAEKLFF.

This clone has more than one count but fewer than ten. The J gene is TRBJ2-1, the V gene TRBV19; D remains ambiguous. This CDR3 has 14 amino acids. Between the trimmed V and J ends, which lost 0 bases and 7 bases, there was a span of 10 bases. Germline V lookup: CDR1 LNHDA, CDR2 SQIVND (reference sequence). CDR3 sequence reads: CASSIDLSLNEQFF. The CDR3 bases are TGTGCCAGTAGTATAGATCTATCGCTGAATGAGCAGTTCTTC.

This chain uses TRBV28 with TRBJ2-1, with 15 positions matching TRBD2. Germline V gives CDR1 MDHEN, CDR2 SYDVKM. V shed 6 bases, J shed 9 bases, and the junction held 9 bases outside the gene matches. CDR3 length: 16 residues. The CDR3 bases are TGTGCCAGCAGAACTCTGGGGACTAGCGGGAGGTCTGAGCAGTTCTTC. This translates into CASRTLGTSGRSEQFF.

CDR3: CASSSAKIYGYTF. CDR3 coding DNA: TGTGCCAGCAGTTCGGCCAAGATCTATGGCTACACCTTC. This chain joins TRBV28 and TRBJ1-2; D is ambiguous. Germline lookup yields CDR1 MDHEN and CDR2 SYDVKM. This CDR3 spans 13 amino acids. The V end was cut by 4 bases, the J end by 4 bases, with 10 bases between.

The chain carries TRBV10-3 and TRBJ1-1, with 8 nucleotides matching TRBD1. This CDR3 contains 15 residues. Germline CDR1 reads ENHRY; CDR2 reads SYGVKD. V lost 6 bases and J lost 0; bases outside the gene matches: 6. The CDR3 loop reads CAIREPTGVNTEAFF. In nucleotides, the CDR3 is TGTGCCATCAGGGAACCGACAGGGGTGAACACTGAAGCTTTCTTT.

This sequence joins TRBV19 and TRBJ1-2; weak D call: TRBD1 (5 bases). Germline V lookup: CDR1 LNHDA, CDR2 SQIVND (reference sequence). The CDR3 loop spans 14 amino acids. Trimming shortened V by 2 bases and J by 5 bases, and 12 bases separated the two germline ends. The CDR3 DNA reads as TGTGCCAGTAGTATAAGTACAGGAGGGTATGGCTACACCTTC. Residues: CASSISTGGYGYTF.

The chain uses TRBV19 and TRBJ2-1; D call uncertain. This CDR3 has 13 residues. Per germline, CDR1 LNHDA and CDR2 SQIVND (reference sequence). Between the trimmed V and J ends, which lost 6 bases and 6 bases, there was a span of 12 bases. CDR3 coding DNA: TGTGCCAGTAGCCGTGTATTCGGCAATGAGCAGTTCTTC. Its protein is CASSRVFGNEQFF.

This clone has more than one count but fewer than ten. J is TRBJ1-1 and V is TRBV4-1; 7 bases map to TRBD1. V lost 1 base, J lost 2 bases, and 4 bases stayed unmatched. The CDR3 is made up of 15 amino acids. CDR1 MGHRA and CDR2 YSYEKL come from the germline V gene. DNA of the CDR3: TGCGCCAGCAGCCAAGTGGGACAGATAAACACTGAAGCTTTCTTT. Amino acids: CASSQVGQINTEAFF.

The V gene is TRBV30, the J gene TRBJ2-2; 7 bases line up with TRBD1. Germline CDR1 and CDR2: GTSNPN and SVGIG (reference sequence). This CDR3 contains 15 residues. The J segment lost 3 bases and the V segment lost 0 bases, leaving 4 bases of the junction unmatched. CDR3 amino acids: CAWSVRGSYTGELFF. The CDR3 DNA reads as TGTGCCTGGAGTGTCAGGGGGTCCTACACCGGGGAGCTGTTTTTT.

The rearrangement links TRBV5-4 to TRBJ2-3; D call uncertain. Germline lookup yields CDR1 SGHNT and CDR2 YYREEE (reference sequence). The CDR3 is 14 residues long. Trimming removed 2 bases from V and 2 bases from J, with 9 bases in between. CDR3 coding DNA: TGTGCCAGCAGCTTCCCAGCCCCCACAGATACGCAGTATTTT. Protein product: CASSFPAPTDTQYF.

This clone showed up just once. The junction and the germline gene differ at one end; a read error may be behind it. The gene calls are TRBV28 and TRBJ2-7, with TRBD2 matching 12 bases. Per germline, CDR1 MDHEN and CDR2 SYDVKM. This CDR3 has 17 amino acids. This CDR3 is CARSAGGASGRATEQYF. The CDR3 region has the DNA TGTGCCCGCAGTGCGGGGGGGGCTAGCGGGAGGGCCACCGAGCAGTACTTC.

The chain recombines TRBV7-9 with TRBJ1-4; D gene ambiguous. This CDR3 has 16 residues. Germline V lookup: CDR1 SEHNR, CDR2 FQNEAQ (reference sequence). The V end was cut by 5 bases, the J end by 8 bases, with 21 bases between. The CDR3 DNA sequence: TGTGCCAGCAGCGAGCCAATGACACCCGACGGGGAAAAACTGTTTTTT. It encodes CASSEPMTPDGEKLFF.

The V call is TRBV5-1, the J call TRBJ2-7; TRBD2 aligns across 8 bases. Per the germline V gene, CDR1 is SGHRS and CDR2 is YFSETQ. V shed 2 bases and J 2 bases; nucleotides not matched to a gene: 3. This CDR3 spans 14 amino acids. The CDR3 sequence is CASSFSGTTYEQYF. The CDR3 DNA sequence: TGCGCCAGCAGCTTTAGCGGGACGACCTACGAGCAGTACTTC.

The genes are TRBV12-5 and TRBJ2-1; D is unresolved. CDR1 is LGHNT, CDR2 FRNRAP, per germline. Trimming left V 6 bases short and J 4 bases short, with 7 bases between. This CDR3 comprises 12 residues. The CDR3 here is CASGLSYNEQFF. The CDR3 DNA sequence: TGTGCTAGTGGCCTGAGTTACAATGAGCAGTTCTTC.

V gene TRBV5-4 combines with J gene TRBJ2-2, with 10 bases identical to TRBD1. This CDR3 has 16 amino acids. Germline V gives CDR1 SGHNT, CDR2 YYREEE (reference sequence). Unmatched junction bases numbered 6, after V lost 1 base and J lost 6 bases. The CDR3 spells CASSLWDRGNAGELFF. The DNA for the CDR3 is TGTGCCAGCAGCTTGTGGGACAGGGGAAATGCCGGGGAGCTGTTTTTT.

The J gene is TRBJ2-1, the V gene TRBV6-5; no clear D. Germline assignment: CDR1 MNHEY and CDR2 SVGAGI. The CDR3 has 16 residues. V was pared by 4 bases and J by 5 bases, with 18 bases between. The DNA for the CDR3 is TGTGCCAGCAGTTTCCCGACACGGATGGGTCACAATGAGCAGTTCTTC. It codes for CASSFPTRMGHNEQFF.

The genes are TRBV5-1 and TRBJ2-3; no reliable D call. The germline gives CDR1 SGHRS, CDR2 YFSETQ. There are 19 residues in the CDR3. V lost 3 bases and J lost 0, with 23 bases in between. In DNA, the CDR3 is TGCGCCAGCAGCTCGCGGCGACGGACGTCAATTTCTAGCACAGATACGCAGTATTTT. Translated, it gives CASSSRRRTSISSTDTQYF.

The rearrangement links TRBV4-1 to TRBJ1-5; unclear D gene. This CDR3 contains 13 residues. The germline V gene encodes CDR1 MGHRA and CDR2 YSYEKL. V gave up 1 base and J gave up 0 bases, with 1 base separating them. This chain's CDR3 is CASSQGSNQPQHF. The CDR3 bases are TGCGCCAGCAGCCAAGGTAGCAATCAGCCCCAGCATTTT.

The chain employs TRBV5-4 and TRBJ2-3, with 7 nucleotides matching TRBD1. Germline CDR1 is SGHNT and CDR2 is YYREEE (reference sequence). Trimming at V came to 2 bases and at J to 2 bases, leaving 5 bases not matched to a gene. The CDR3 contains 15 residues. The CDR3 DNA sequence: TGTGCCAGCAGCTTAACGGGGACAGTCACAGATACGCAGTATTTT. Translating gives CASSLTGTVTDTQYF.

The CDR3 region has the DNA TGTGCCAGCAGTTTAGGACAGGCTAGCAACACTGAAGCTTTCTTT. This sequence encodes CASSLGQASNTEAFF. The chain is built from TRBV27 and TRBJ1-1, with 7 bases aligning to TRBD1. Germline lookup yields CDR1 MNHEY and CDR2 SMNVEV (reference sequence). The CDR3 is made up of 15 amino acids. V trimming: 2 bases; J trimming: 2 bases; junction bases outside the gene matches: 5.

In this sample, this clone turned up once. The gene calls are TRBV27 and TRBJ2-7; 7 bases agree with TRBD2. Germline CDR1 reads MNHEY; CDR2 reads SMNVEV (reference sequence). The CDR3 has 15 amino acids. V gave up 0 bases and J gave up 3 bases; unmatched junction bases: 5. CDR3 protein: CASSLSAGVFYEQYF. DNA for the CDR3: TGTGCCAGCAGTTTATCGGCGGGAGTGTTCTACGAGCAGTACTTC.

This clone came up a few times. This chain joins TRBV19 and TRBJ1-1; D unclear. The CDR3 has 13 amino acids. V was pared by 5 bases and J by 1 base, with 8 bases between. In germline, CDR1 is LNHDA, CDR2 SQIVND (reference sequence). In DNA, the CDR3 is TGTGCCAGTAGTTCGCGGGAGAACACTGAAGCTTTCTTT. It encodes CASSSRENTEAFF. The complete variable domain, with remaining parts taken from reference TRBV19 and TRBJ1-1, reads DGGITQSPKYLFRKEGQNVTLSCEQNLNHDAMYWYRQDPGQGLRLIYYSQIVNDFQKGDIAEGYSVSREKKESFPLTVTSAQKNPTAFYLCASSSRENTEAFFGQGTRLTVV.

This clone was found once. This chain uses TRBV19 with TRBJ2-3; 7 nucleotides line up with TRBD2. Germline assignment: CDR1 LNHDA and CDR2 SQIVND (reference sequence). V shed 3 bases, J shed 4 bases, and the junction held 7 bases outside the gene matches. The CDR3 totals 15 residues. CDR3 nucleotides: TGTGCCAGTAGTATGGCCCCGGGAGGCGCAGATACGCAGTATTTT. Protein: CASSMAPGGADTQYF.

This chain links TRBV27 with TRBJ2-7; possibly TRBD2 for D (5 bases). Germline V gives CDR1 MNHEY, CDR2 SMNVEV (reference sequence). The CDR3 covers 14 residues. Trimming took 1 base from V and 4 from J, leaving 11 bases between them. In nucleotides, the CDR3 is TGTGCCAGCAGTTTATACCGGGGATCTTACGAGCAGTACTTC. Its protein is CASSLYRGSYEQYF.

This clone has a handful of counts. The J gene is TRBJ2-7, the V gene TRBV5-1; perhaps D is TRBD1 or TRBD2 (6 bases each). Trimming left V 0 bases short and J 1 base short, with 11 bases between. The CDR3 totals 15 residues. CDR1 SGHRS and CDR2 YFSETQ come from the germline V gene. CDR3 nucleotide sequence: TGCGCCAGCAGCTTGGCTGGGGGGCCTTCCTACGAGCAGTACTTC. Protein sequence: CASSLAGGPSYEQYF.

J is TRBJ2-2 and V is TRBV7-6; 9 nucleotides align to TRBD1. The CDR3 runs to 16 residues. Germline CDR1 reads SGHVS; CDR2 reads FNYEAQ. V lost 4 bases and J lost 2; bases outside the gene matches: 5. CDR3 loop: CASSSPGQGNTGELFF. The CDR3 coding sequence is TGTGCCAGCAGCTCTCCGGGACAGGGCAACACCGGGGAGCTGTTTTTT. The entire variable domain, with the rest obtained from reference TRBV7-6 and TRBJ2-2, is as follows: GAGVSQSPRYKVTKRGQDVALRCDPISGHVSLYWYRQALGQGPEFLTYFNYEAQQDKSGLPNDRFSAERPEGSISTLTIQRTEQRDSAMYRCASSSPGQGNTGELFFGEGSRLTVL.

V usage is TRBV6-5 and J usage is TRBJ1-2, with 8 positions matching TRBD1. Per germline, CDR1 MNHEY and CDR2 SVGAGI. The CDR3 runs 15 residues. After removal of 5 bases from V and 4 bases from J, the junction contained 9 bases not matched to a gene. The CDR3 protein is CASSRTGLDAYGYTF. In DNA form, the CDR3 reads TGTGCCAGCAGTCGGACAGGGCTGGACGCCTATGGCTACACCTTC.

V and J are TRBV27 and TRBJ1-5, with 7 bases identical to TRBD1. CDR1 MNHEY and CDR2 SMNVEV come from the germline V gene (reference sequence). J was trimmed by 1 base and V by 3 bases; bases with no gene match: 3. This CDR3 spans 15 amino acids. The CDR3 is CASSFSGGSNQPQHF. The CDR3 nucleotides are TGTGCCAGCAGTTTTTCAGGGGGAAGCAATCAGCCCCAGCATTTT.

CDR3 loop: CASSVRRDTESNEQFF. CDR3 DNA: TGTGCCAGCAGCGTAAGAAGGGACACCGAGTCGAATGAGCAGTTCTTC. This chain connects TRBV9 to TRBJ2-1; possible D gene TRBD1, 6 bases. Germline CDR1 and CDR2: SGDLS and YYNGEE. The ends were cut back, 1 base at V and 7 bases at J, with 18 bases in the middle. This CDR3 is built from 16 residues.